The source of this T cell receptor (beta chain) is a study of cytomegalovirus exposure and HLA in healthy donors. About the research overall: An early release of data contained 75 million to 90 million unique TCRs, which came from HLA-typed donors.

The PCR was carried out with 60 Vbeta primers and 13 Jbeta primers. TCRdb's copy holds only in-frame clones and misses some; the assay was immunoSEQ multiplex PCR. Among more than 100,000 clones listed, less than 80% were seen once. From germline, CDR1 is SGHTA and CDR2 FQGTGA. The CDR3 is 16 residues long. Trimming at V came to 1 base and at J to 5 bases, leaving 11 bases not matched to a gene. Donors likely had unrecorded immune exposures despite being nominally healthy when sampled. Findings and caveats of the study: Some public TCRs appeared in many individuals, while most sequences were rare. Prediction of most subjects' HLA-A and HLA-B alleles by TCR beta sequences was reportedly accurate.

To note about this clone: Its antigen is unidentified.

The genes are TRBV7-3 and TRBJ2-7; the match to TRBD2 covers 7 bases. Source material: PBMCs. The TCR comes from a middle-aged man in good health and CMV-seropositive. CDR3 DNA sequence: TGTGCCAGCAGCTTAAGAGGTCTGCGGGGGAAGGACGAGCAGTACTTC. Protein product: CASSLRGLRGKDEQYF.